This T cell receptor (beta chain) was sequenced during a study of T cells expressing NK-cell markers. CDR1 MGHRA and CDR2 YSYEKL come from the germline V gene. The CDR3 covers 16 residues. TCRdb reprocessed the 5' RACE reads, keeping one entry per CDR3 protein, no DNA. The listing records approximately 380,000 distinct CDR3 sequences. The rearrangement uses TRBV4-1 and TRBJ2-1. Sequenced material: blood T cells: a sorted CD56 or NKG2C T cell subset, CD4+ or CD8+ T cells, or bulk PBMC T cells (not recorded which). The TCR comes from a man aged 18-75 years in good health. CDR3 loop: CASSQPRRGAYNEQFF.